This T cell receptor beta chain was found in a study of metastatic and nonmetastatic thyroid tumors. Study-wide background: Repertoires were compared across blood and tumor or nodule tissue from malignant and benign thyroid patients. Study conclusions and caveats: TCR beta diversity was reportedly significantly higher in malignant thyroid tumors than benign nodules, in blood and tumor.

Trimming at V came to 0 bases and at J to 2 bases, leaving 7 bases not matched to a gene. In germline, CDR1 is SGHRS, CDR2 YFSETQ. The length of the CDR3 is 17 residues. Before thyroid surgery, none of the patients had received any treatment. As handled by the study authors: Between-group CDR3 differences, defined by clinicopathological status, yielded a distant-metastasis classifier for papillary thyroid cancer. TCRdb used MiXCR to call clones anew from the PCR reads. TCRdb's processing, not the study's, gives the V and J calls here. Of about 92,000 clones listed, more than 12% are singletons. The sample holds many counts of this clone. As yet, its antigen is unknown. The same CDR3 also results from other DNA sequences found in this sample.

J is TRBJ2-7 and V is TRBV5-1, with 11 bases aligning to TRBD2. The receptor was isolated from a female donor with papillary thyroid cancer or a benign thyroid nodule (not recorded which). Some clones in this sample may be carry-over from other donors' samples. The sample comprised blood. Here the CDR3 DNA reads TGCGCCAGCAGCTTGGAAAGTCCTAGCGGGGGGCCCTACGAGCAGTACTTC. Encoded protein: CASSLESPSGGPYEQYF. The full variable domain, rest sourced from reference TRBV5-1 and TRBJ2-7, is KAGVTQTPRYLIKTRGQQVTLSCSPISGHRSVSWYQQTPGQGLQFLFEYFSETQRNKGNFPGRFSGRQFSNSRSEMNVSTLELGDSALYLCASSLESPSGGPYEQYFGPGTRLTVT.